A selection of T cell receptor beta chains follows, all from one sample in a study of human T cells and chemical hapten exposure. TCRdb reprocessed the RACE reads with MiXCR, giving one entry per CDR3 protein. Here the sample spans around 120,000 distinct CDR3 sequences, approximately 13% being singletons. The sequencing used whole blood, collected in connection with sensitization to the hapten diphenylcyclopropenone (DPC). These receptors came from a man aged 18 to 30 with alopecia areata. Some clones in this sample may be carry-over from other donors' samples. The CDR3 runs from the conserved cysteine through the conserved F or W. The order of the fields is D gene, clone size, V gene, J gene, CDR3 protein, CDR3 DNA. A D gene is named only where the DNA matches it firmly. Not every row has a clone size; where given, it reads once, few, many or a size class.

.	many	TRBV11-2	TRBJ2-7	CASSLYGVYSYEQYF	TGTGCCAGCAGCTTATACGGGGTGTACTCCTACGAGCAGTACTTC
.	few	TRBV6-5	TRBJ2-7	CASSYQGRSYEQYF	TGTGCCAGCAGTTATCAGGGGCGTTCATACGAGCAGTACTTC
.	.	TRBV20-1	TRBJ2-3	CSARDSEAATDTQYF	TGCAGTGCTAGAGATTCGGAAGCGGCTACAGATACGCAGTATTTT
TRBD2	.	TRBV9	TRBJ2-7	CASSPGLAGGYEQYF	TGTGCCAGCAGCCCCGGACTAGCGGGGGGATACGAGCAGTACTTC
.	.	TRBV14	TRBJ2-3	CASSQGRITDTQYF	TGTGCCAGCAGCCAGGGCCGTATCACAGATACGCAGTATTTT
.	.	TRBV5-5	TRBJ2-7	CASSLAIGPYEQYF	TGTGCCAGCAGCTTGGCCATTGGACCCTACGAGCAGTACTTC
.	few	TRBV6-2/TRBV6-3	TRBJ2-3	CASKGASTDTQYF	TGTGCCAGCAAGGGAGCTAGCACAGATACGCAGTATTTT
TRBD2	.	TRBV7-8	TRBJ2-3	CASSLALGLGTDTQYF	TGTGCCAGCAGCTTAGCGCTGGGACTAGGCACAGATACGCAGTATTTT
.	.	TRBV4-3	TRBJ2-5	CASSHSDGGGETQYF	TGCGCCAGCAGCCACTCTGACGGGGGCGGAGAGACCCAGTACTTC
.	few	TRBV6-1	TRBJ2-6	CASSEYGGAGANVLTF	TGTGCCAGCAGTGAATACGGGGGCGCTGGGGCCAACGTCCTGACTTTC
TRBD2	few	TRBV10-3	TRBJ2-3	CAISASGATTDTQYF	TGTGCCATCAGTGCTAGCGGGGCCACCACAGATACGCAGTATTTT
TRBD1	few	TRBV6-6	TRBJ2-4	CASRNTGGWAKNIQYF	TGTGCCAGCAGGAACACAGGGGGCTGGGCCAAAAACATTCAGTACTTC
.	.	TRBV29-1	TRBJ2-7	CSVGGGLLHEQYF	TGCAGCGTTGGGGGCGGACTATTGCACGAGCAGTACTTC
.	.	TRBV3-1	TRBJ1-6	CASSQRSNSPLHF	TGTGCCAGCAGCCAACGATCTAATTCACCCCTCCACTTT
.	.	TRBV5-1	TRBJ2-1	CASSLSEGTTDEQFF	TGCGCCAGCAGCTTGAGTGAGGGAACAACGGATGAGCAGTTCTTC
TRBD2	few	TRBV12-3/TRBV12-4	TRBJ2-3	CASSLGGLVGTQYF	TGTGCCAGCAGTTTAGGGGGACTAGTTGGTACGCAGTATTTT
.	medium-sized	TRBV10-3	TRBJ2-3	CAISEKEDGTDTQYF	TGTGCCATCAGTGAGAAAGAGGACGGCACAGATACGCAGTATTTT
.	many	TRBV7-2	TRBJ1-6	CASSRRGRAGSYNSPLHF	TGTGCCAGCTCCCGGAGGGGGAGGGCCGGCTCCTATAATTCACCCCTCCACTTT
.	.	TRBV7-2	TRBJ1-1	CASSLARVKSEAFF	TGTGCCAGCAGCTTAGCCAGGGTAAAATCTGAAGCTTTCTTT
.	.	TRBV6-6	TRBJ1-4	CASSYGAANEKLFF	TGTGCCAGCAGTTACGGGGCAGCTAATGAAAAACTGTTTTTT
TRBD1	.	TRBV25-1	TRBJ2-1	CASSVTGSNEQFF	TGTGCCAGCAGTGTGACAGGGTCTAATGAGCAGTTCTTC
.	.	TRBV7-2	TRBJ2-7	CASSFQRRYEQYF	TGTGCCAGCAGCTTTCAGCGACGCTACGAGCAGTACTTC